This TCR beta chain was found in a study of blood T cell repertoires in COVID-19. As for the study in general: COVID-19 samples from acute and convalescent phases originated in the United States, Italy and Spain.

Original processing methods: Reference gene primer amplification yielded estimated nucleated cell counts. Sequencing was performed with immunoSEQ multiplex PCR; in TCRdb, only in-frame clones are kept and a portion is missing. From that table come the V and J calls and clone size; the DNA was used to work out D and trimming. The sample has about 200,000 clones; 78% are singletons. The clonotype comes from a woman aged 80 or over with active or convalescent COVID-19. Sequenced input: peripheral blood.

The CDR3 bases are TGTGCCAGCAGCGTAGATACAGGACCTGGAAACACCATATATTTT. It encodes CASSVDTGPGNTIYF. The chain carries TRBV9 and TRBJ1-3; tentatively, D is TRBD1 (5 bases). This CDR3 has 15 residues. The germline gives CDR1 SGDLS, CDR2 YYNGEE. The ends were cut back, 0 bases at V and 2 bases at J, with 9 bases in the middle.